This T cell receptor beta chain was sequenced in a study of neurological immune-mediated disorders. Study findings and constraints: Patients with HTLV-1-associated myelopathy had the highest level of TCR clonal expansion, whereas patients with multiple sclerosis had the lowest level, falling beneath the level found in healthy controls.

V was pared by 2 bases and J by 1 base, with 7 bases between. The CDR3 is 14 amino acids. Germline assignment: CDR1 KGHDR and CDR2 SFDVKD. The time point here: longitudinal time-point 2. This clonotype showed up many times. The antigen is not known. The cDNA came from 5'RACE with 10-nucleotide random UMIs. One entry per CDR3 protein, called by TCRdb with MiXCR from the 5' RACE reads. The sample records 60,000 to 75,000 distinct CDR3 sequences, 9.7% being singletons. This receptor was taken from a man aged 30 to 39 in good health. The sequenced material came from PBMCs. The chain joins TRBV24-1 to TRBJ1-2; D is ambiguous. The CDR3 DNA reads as TGTGCCACCAGTGATTACGACGGTAACTATGGCTACACCTTC. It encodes CATSDYDGNYGYTF.